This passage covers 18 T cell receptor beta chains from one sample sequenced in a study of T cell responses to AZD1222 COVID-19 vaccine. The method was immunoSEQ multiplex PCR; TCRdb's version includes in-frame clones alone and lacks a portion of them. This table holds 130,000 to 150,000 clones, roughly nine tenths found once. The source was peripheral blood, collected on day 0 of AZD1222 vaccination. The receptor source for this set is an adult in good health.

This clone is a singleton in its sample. DNA of the CDR3: TGTGCCAGCAGGGCAGCGGTGGAGACCCAGTACTTC. It is translated as CASRAAVETQYF. V gene TRBV12-3 or TRBV12-4 combines with J gene TRBJ2-5; a possible D gene is TRBD2 (5 bases). Deletions cut 6 bases from V and 5 bases from J, with 10 bases between. The CDR3 has 12 amino acids.

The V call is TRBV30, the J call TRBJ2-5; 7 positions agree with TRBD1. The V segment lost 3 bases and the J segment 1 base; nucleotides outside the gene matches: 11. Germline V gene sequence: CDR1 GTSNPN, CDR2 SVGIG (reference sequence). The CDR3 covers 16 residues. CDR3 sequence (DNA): TGTGCCTGGAGGGTAGCCGGGACAGTGCTCCAAGAGACCCAGTACTTC. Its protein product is CAWRVAGTVLQETQYF.

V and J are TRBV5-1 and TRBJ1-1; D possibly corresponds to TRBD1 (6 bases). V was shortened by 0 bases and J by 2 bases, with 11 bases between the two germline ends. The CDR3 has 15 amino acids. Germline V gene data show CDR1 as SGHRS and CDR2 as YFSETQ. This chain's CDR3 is CASSLVTDSNTEAFF. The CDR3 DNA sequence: TGCGCCAGCAGCTTGGTTACGGACAGTAACACTGAAGCTTTCTTT.

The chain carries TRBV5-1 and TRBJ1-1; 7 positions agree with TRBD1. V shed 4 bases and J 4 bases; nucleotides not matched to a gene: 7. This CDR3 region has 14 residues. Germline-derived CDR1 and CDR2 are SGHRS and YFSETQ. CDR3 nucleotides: TGCGCCAGCAGCACCTTAAACAGGGGCACTGAAGCTTTCTTT. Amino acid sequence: CASSTLNRGTEAFF. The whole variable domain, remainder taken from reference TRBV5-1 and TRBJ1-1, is KAGVTQTPRYLIKTRGQQVTLSCSPISGHRSVSWYQQTPGQGLQFLFEYFSETQRNKGNFPGRFSGRQFSNSRSEMNVSTLELGDSALYLCASSTLNRGTEAFFGQGTRLTVV.

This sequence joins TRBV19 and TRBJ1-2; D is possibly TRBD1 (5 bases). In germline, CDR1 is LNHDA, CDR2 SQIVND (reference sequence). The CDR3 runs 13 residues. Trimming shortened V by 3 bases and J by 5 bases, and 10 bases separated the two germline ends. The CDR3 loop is CASSMGGAYGYTF. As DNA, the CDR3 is TGTGCCAGTAGTATGGGAGGGGCGTATGGCTACACCTTC.

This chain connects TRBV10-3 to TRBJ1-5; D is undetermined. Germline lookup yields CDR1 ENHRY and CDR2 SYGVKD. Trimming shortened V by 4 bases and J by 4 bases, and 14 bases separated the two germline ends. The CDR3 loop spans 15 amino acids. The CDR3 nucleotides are TGTGCCATCAGTGGGACCTCTCTTGGTAATCAGCCCCAGCATTTT. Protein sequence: CAISGTSLGNQPQHF.

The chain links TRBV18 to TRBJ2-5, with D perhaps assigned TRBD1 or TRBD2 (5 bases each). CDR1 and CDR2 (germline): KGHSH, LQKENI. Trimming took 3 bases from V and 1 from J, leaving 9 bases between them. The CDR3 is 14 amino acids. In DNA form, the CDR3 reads TGTGCCAGCTCACCTGTGAGGGGCCAAGAGACCCAGTACTTC. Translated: CASSPVRGQETQYF.

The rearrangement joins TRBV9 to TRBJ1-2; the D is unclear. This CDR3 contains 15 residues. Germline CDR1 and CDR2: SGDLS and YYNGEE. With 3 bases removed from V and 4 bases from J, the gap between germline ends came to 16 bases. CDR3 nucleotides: TGTGCCAGCAGCGCCCGACGGGGAGCCCCCTATGGCTACACCTTC. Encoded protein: CASSARRGAPYGYTF. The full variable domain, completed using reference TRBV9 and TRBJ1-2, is DSGVTQTPKHLITATGQRVTLRCSPRSGDLSVYWYQQSLDQGLQFLIQYYNGEERAKGNILERFSAQQFPDLHSELNLSSLELGDSALYFCASSARRGAPYGYTFGSGTRLTVV.

Written as DNA, the CDR3 is TGTGCCAGCAGCCAAGAACTGGCAGGGAATCAGCCCCAGCATTTT. It specifies CASSQELAGNQPQHF. The chain recombines TRBV3-1 (or the pseudogene TRBV3-2) with TRBJ1-5; D may be TRBD1 (5 bases). This CDR3 comprises 15 residues. Trimming took 0 bases from V and 4 from J, leaving 10 bases between them. Germline assignment: CDR1 LGHDT and CDR2 YNNKEL (reference sequence).

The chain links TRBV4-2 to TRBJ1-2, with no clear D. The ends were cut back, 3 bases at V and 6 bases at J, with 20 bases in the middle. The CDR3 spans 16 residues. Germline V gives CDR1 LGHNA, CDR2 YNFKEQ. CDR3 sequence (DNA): TGTGCCAGCAGCCAGCCCCCCGGGTCTCAAGGAGATGGCTACACCTTC. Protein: CASSQPPGSQGDGYTF.

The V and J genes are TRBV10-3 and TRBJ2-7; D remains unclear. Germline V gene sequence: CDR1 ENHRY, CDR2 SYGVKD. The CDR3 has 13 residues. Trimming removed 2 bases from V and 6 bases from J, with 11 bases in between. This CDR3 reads CAISEPPRTEQYF. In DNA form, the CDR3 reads TGTGCCATCAGTGAGCCCCCCCGAACCGAGCAGTACTTC.

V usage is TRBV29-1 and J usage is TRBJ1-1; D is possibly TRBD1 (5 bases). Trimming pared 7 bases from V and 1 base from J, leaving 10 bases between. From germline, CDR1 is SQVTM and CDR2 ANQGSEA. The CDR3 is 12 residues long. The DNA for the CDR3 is TGCAGCGGAGGGACTGGGAACACTGAAGCTTTCTTT. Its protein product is CSGGTGNTEAFF.

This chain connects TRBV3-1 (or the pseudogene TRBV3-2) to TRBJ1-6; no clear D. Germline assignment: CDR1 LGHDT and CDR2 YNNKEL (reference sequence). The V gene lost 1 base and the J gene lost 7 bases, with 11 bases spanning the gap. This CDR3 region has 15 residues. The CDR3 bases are TGTGCCAGCAGCCAAGGTTACGGAGAAAATTCACCCCTCCACTTT. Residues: CASSQGYGENSPLHF.

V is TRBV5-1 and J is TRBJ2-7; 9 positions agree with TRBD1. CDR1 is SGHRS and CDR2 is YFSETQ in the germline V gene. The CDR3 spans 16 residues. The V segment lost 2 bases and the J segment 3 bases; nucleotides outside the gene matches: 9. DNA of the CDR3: TGCGCCAGCAGCTTCAGGGGACAGGGATTAGTCTACGAGCAGTACTTC. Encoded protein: CASSFRGQGLVYEQYF.

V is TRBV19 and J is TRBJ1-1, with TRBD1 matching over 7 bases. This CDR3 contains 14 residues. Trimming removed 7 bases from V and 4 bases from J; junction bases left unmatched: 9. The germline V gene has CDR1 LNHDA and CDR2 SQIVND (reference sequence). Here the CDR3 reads CASKVTGIGTEAFF. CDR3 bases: TGTGCCAGTAAAGTGACAGGGATTGGCACTGAAGCTTTCTTT.

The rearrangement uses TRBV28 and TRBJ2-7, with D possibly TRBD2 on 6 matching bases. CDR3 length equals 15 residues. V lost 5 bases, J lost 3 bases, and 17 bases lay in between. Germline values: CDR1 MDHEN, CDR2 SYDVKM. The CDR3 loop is CASSHGSGGVYEQYF. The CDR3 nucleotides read TGTGCCAGCAGTCACGGGTCCGGGGGTGTCTACGAGCAGTACTTC.

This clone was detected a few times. The chain's CDR3 is CASSLQGSGTDTQYF. CDR3 coding DNA: TGCGCCAGCAGCCTCCAGGGTAGTGGCACAGATACGCAGTATTTT. The chain has TRBV4-3 and TRBJ2-3; TRBD1 might be the D (5 bases). Per germline, CDR1 LGHNA and CDR2 YSLEER. This CDR3 has 15 residues. Trimming pared 4 bases from V and 1 base from J, leaving 12 bases between.

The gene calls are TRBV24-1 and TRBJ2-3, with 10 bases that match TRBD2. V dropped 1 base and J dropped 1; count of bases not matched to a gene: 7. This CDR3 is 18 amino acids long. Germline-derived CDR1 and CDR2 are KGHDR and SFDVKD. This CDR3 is CATSDFLGLAGGTDTQYF. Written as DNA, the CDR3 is TGTGCCACCAGTGATTTCTTAGGCCTAGCGGGGGGCACAGATACGCAGTATTTT.